The T cell receptor beta chain described here comes from a study of cytomegalovirus exposure and HLA in healthy donors. 60 Vbeta and 13 Jbeta primers were used in PCR. Using immunoSEQ multiplex PCR, the repertoire was profiled, and TCRdb retains in-frame clones only, with some absent. This sample has 150,000 to 200,000 clones, with approximately 85% found just once. CDR1 is LGHNA, CDR2 YSLEER, per germline. The CDR3 sequence is 13 residues long. Trimming took 3 bases from V and 3 from J; bases not matched to a gene: 0. Concerning this clone itself: This specimen includes other DNA sequences encoding the same CDR3.

Sequencing was performed on PBMCs. This sequence was found in a man aged 18-30 years in good health and CMV-seropositive. V is TRBV4-3 and J is TRBJ2-7, with 9 bases matching TRBD1. The CDR3 sequence: CASSQDRGYEQYF. DNA for the CDR3: TGCGCCAGCAGCCAGGACAGGGGCTACGAGCAGTACTTC.